This is a list of T cell receptor beta chains from one sample in a study of graft-versus-host responses after intestinal transplantation. Here immunoSEQ multiplex PCR was the method, and the copy in TCRdb shows in-frame clones only, minus some. Of more than 70,000 clones detected, less than 95% appear once; the ten largest clones hold roughly 0.36%. What these receptors recognize is not known. Sample: unstimulated CD8+ T cells sorted from spleen or lymph node cells, taken before transplant. Receptors originate from a human donor who was the organ donor for an intestinal transplant. CDR3s include the opening cysteine and the closing phenylalanine or tryptophan. Fields, in order: V gene, J gene, D gene, clone size, CDR3 protein, CDR3 DNA. D genes are given only for firm matches. A row's size may be missing; if present it is once, few, many or a size class.

TRBV4-1,TRBJ1-1,.,.,CASSQYSFAVEDTEAFF,TGCGCCAGCAGCCAATATAGTTTTGCGGTGGAAGACACTGAAGCTTTCTTT
TRBV5-4,TRBJ2-7,TRBD1,.,CASSGTAVPQLYEQYF,TGTGCCAGCAGCGGGACAGCCGTTCCACAACTCTACGAGCAGTACTTC
TRBV29-1,TRBJ2-5,TRBD2,.,CSVGGGETQYF,TGCAGCGTTGGCGGGGGAGAGACCCAGTACTTC
TRBV5-6,TRBJ2-2,.,few,CASSSGFGELFF,TGTGCCAGCAGCTCAGGGTTCGGGGAGCTGTTTTTT
TRBV6-6,TRBJ2-2,.,.,CASSAVGDLGELFF,TGTGCCAGCAGCGCGGTCGGGGATCTCGGGGAGCTGTTTTTT
TRBV4-1,TRBJ1-1,.,.,CASSQETGVNTEAFF,TGCGCCAGCAGCCAAGAGACAGGAGTAAACACTGAAGCTTTCTTT
TRBV27,TRBJ2-7,TRBD2,.,CASSLGGFSEQYF,TGTGCCAGCAGTTTGGGAGGGTTCAGCGAGCAGTACTTC
TRBV18,TRBJ2-3,.,.,CASSQGQGLTDTQYF,TGTGCCAGCTCACAGGGGCAGGGTCTAACAGATACGCAGTATTTT
TRBV5-6,TRBJ2-3,.,.,CASSLAGPRVTDTQYF,TGTGCCAGCAGCTTGGCAGGGCCTCGGGTCACAGATACGCAGTATTTT
TRBV7-9,TRBJ1-2,.,.,CASSLVRVNYGYTF,TGTGCCAGCAGCTTAGTACGGGTGAACTATGGCTACACCTTC
TRBV19,TRBJ1-1,TRBD1,few,CASSIMTGSTEAFF,TGTGCCAGTTCGATAATGACAGGGTCCACTGAAGCTTTCTTT
TRBV7-9,TRBJ1-2,.,.,CASSLGGRGDYGYTF,TGTGCCAGCAGCTTAGGGGGCAGGGGAGACTATGGCTACACCTTC
TRBV7-2,TRBJ1-1,.,.,CASNINRGGRVGTEAFF,TGTGCCAGCAACATTAACCGGGGTGGACGGGTGGGCACTGAAGCTTTCTTT
TRBV6-5,TRBJ1-2,TRBD1,.,CASSYGQGGDYGYTF,TGTGCCAGCAGTTACGGACAGGGAGGAGACTATGGCTACACCTTC
TRBV7-8,TRBJ2-7,.,.,CASSLGGVEQYF,TGTGCCAGCAGCTTAGGGGGGGTCGAGCAGTACTTC
TRBV7-9,TRBJ1-5,.,.,CASSLGQASNQPQHF,TGTGCCAGCAGCTTAGGGCAGGCTAGCAATCAGCCCCAGCATTTT
TRBV28,TRBJ1-2,.,once,CASRVQGKINYGYTF,TGTGCCAGCAGGGTACAGGGAAAAATTAACTATGGCTACACCTTC
TRBV4-1,TRBJ2-5,.,.,CASSQEVAATQETQYF,TGCGCCAGCAGCCAAGAGGTCGCGGCCACACAAGAGACCCAGTACTTC
TRBV7-3,TRBJ2-2,TRBD1,.,CASSPTDRGNTGELFF,TGTGCCAGCAGCCCGACAGACAGGGGGAACACCGGGGAGCTGTTTTTT
TRBV6-5,TRBJ2-7,.,.,CASSPRQSYEQYF,TGTGCCAGCAGCCCACGACAGAGCTACGAGCAGTACTTC
TRBV29-1,TRBJ2-7,TRBD1,.,CSVEGGQGKTYEQYF,TGCAGCGTTGAAGGTGGACAGGGGAAAACCTACGAGCAGTACTTC
TRBV25-1,TRBJ1-4,TRBD1,.,CASSDRGQYEKLFF,TGTGCCAGCAGTGATAGGGGACAGTATGAAAAACTGTTTTTT
TRBV30,TRBJ2-2,.,.,CAWSQATGELFF,TGTGCCTGGAGTCAAGCCACCGGGGAGCTGTTTTTT
TRBV7-6,TRBJ2-7,TRBD1,.,CASSPRTGSYEQYF,TGTGCCAGCAGCCCTAGGACAGGGTCCTACGAGCAGTACTTC
TRBV4-3,TRBJ1-6,TRBD1,.,CASSQDRTGKGSPLHF,TGCGCCAGCAGCCAAGATAGGACAGGGAAGGGTTCACCCCTCCACTTT
TRBV5-1,TRBJ1-6,.,once,CASSLRGHFNSPLHF,TGCGCCAGCAGCTTGAGGGGACACTTCAATTCACCCCTCCACTTT
TRBV5-1,TRBJ2-7,TRBD2,.,CASSPQRGPSSYEQYF,TGCGCCAGCAGCCCACAGCGGGGGCCGAGCTCCTACGAGCAGTACTTC
TRBV5-8,TRBJ2-2,.,.,CASSFEPTGELFF,TGTGCCAGCAGCTTCGAGCCGACCGGGGAGCTGTTTTTT
TRBV29-1,TRBJ2-5,TRBD2,.,CSVPGTSGGADQETQYF,TGCAGCGTTCCCGGGACTAGCGGGGGGGCCGACCAAGAGACCCAGTACTTC
TRBV27,TRBJ1-6,.,.,CASSPHQIEGSPLHF,TGTGCCAGCAGCCCACACCAGATTGAGGGTTCACCCCTCCACTTT
TRBV19,TRBJ2-2,TRBD1,.,CASSNGQGAGELFF,TGTGCCAGTAGTAATGGACAGGGGGCCGGGGAGCTGTTTTTT
TRBV7-9,TRBJ2-7,.,.,CASSLSERGFNEQYF,TGTGCCAGCAGCTTAAGTGAACGGGGGTTCAACGAGCAGTACTTC
TRBV6-4,TRBJ2-3,TRBD2,once,CASSDTWTSGGTSTDTQYF,TGTGCCAGCAGTGATACATGGACTAGCGGGGGAACTAGCACAGATACGCAGTATTTT
TRBV7-2,TRBJ2-2,TRBD2,.,CASSPWTSGDGELFF,TGTGCCAGCAGCCCTTGGACTAGCGGGGACGGGGAGCTGTTTTTT
TRBV27,TRBJ2-7,TRBD1,.,CASRLSGTVFYEQYF,TGTGCCAGCAGACTTTCCGGGACAGTTTTCTACGAGCAGTACTTC
TRBV7-9,TRBJ2-7,TRBD1,.,CASSPRTGGAYEQYF,TGTGCCAGCAGCCCACGGACAGGGGGCGCCTACGAGCAGTACTTC
TRBV5-1,TRBJ1-3,.,few,CASSLQGSGNTIYF,TGCGCCAGCAGCTTACAGGGTTCTGGAAACACCATATATTTT
TRBV5-6,TRBJ1-2,TRBD1,.,CASSLGGQGWTYGYTF,TGTGCCAGCAGCTTAGGGGGACAGGGGTGGACCTATGGCTACACCTTC
TRBV9,TRBJ2-3,TRBD2,.,CASSVAGGGFTDTQYF,TGTGCCAGCAGCGTAGCTGGCGGGGGGTTCACAGATACGCAGTATTTT
TRBV4-2,TRBJ1-2,.,.,CASSQGAGSESTF,TGTGCCAGCAGCCAAGGGGCAGGGTCAGAAAGCACCTTC
TRBV6-6,TRBJ2-7,.,.,CASISSGLEQYF,TGTGCCAGCATAAGCTCAGGACTCGAGCAGTACTTC
TRBV19,TRBJ1-1,TRBD1,.,CASSTLQGRMNTEAFF,TGTGCCAGTAGTACCTTACAGGGGAGGATGAACACTGAAGCTTTCTTT
TRBV4-1,TRBJ2-1,TRBD2,.,CASSRGGYTDEQFF,TGCGCCAGCAGTCGGGGGGGGTACACGGATGAGCAGTTCTTC
TRBV6-5,TRBJ2-7,.,.,CASSSNRAYEQYF,TGTGCCAGCAGCTCGAACAGGGCCTACGAGCAGTACTTC
TRBV4-1,TRBJ1-6,TRBD1,.,CASSHVPGQGNSPLHF,TGCGCCAGCAGCCACGTTCCGGGACAGGGGAATTCACCCCTCCACTTT
TRBV27,TRBJ1-5,.,.,CASSLEAVGQPQHF,TGTGCCAGCAGTTTGGAGGCGGTGGGACAGCCCCAGCATTTT
TRBV28,TRBJ2-7,.,.,CASSPTRDYEQYF,TGTGCCAGCAGTCCTACCAGGGACTACGAGCAGTACTTC
TRBV27,TRBJ2-7,TRBD1,.,CASSLTGGRYEQYF,TGTGCCAGCAGTTTGACAGGGGGCAGGTACGAGCAGTACTTC
TRBV4-1,TRBJ2-7,.,.,CASSQVRGLYEQYF,TGCGCCAGCAGCCAAGTCAGGGGTTTGTACGAGCAGTACTTC
TRBV5-6,TRBJ2-1,TRBD2,.,CASIRGLAGSYNEQFF,TGTGCCAGCATCAGAGGCCTAGCGGGCTCCTACAATGAGCAGTTCTTC
TRBV28,TRBJ2-4,TRBD1,.,CASSRTGQNIQYF,TGTGCCAGCAGCCGGACAGGGCAAAACATTCAGTACTTC
TRBV5-4,TRBJ1-2,TRBD1,.,CASSPTGAGYGYTF,TGTGCCAGCAGCCCGACAGGGGCAGGCTATGGCTACACCTTC
TRBV12-5,TRBJ1-6,.,.,CASGQDEWSPLHF,TGTGCTAGTGGGCAAGATGAGTGGTCACCCCTCCACTTT
TRBV7-8,TRBJ1-1,.,once,CASSLVATGNTEAFF,TGTGCCAGCAGCTTAGTGGCGACAGGGAACACTGAAGCTTTCTTT